The 12 T cell receptor beta chains below all came from one sample that was sequenced in a study of blood T cell repertoires in COVID-19. Profiled with immunoSEQ multiplex PCR; TCRdb holds only in-frame clones, not every one. The repertoire includes about 170,000 clones, almost 85% of them detected once, and around 2.9% sits in the top ten. The sequencing input was peripheral blood. The receptors originated from a woman at least 80 years old with COVID-19, enrolled during active disease.

Details on this clone: Relative to the germline gene, one junction end is altered; a read error may explain this. The chain carries TRBV6-5 and TRBJ1-1, with a possible D match to TRBD1 (5 bases). CDR3 length: 14 amino acids. Germline V gene lookup returns CDR1 MNHEY and CDR2 SVGAGI. The CDR3 protein is CASSYSEGNAEAFF. The CDR3 region has the DNA TGTGCCAGCAGTTACTCGGAGGGGAACGCTGAAGCTTTCTTT.

In the case of this clone: The identical CDR3 is also encoded by other nucleotide sequences in the sample. V and J are TRBV5-4 and TRBJ2-3; 7 bases are shared with TRBD2. Looked up from germline, CDR1 is SGHNT and CDR2 is YYREEE (reference sequence). The CDR3 length is 14 residues. J was trimmed by 5 bases and V by 0 bases; bases with no gene match: 3. CDR3 residues: CASSLGLAGDTQYF. DNA for the CDR3: TGTGCCAGCAGCTTGGGACTAGCCGGAGATACGCAGTATTTT.

The chain recombines TRBV5-4 with TRBJ2-5; TRBD1 might be the D (6 bases). This CDR3 contains 14 residues. The germline V gene encodes CDR1 SGHNT and CDR2 YYREEE (reference sequence). V lost 2 bases to trimming and J lost 5 bases, with 13 bases between them. The CDR3 DNA reads as TGTGCCAGCAGCTTACAGGGTGGGTATGAGACCCAGTACTTC. It yields the protein CASSLQGGYETQYF.

The rearrangement links TRBV12-3 or TRBV12-4 to TRBJ1-2; D is unclear. The germline V and J ends were trimmed by 8 bases and 4 bases, with 8 bases remaining between them. The CDR3 has 11 amino acids. CDR3 amino acids: CASRAIYGYTF. The CDR3, as DNA: TGTGCCAGCCGTGCTATCTATGGCTACACCTTC.

Of note for this clone: Other nucleotide sequences from this sample produce the same CDR3. The genes are TRBV27 and TRBJ2-2; 7 positions agree with TRBD1. Germline values: CDR1 MNHEY, CDR2 SMNVEV (reference sequence). The CDR3 is 14 residues long. J gave up 5 bases and V 2 bases, and 2 bases lay outside the gene matches. This chain's CDR3 is CASSLGRGTGELFF. For the CDR3, the DNA is TGTGCCAGCAGTTTAGGCAGGGGGACCGGGGAGCTGTTTTTT.

The CDR3 sequence is CASSQDPLTSYEQYF. CDR3 nucleotides: TGTGCCAGCAGCCAAGACCCCCTTACTTCCTACGAGCAGTACTTC. The chain recombines TRBV3-1 (or the pseudogene TRBV3-2) with TRBJ2-7; D is unresolved. Trimming took 0 bases from V and 1 from J, leaving 10 bases between them. The CDR3 contains 15 residues. Germline CDR1 is LGHDT and CDR2 is YNNKEL (reference sequence).

V gene TRBV28 combines with J gene TRBJ2-1; maybe TRBD2 (6 bases). Germline-derived CDR1 and CDR2 are MDHEN and SYDVKM. The CDR3 length is 14 residues. Deletions cut 2 bases from V and 7 bases from J, with 12 bases between. The CDR3 protein is CASSLAGSRNEQFF. Written as DNA, the CDR3 is TGTGCCAGCAGTTTAGCGGGAAGTAGAAATGAGCAGTTCTTC. The full variable domain, in which reference TRBV28 and TRBJ2-1 provide the parts outside the CDR3, is DVKVTQSSRYLVKRTGEKVFLECVQDMDHENMFWYRQDPGLGLRLIYFSYDVKMKEKGDIPEGYSVSREKKERFSLILESASTNQTSMYLCASSLAGSRNEQFFGPGTRLTVL.

The chain combines TRBV30 with TRBJ1-4; weak D call: TRBD1 (5 bases). Looked up from germline, CDR1 is GTSNPN and CDR2 is SVGIG (reference sequence). The CDR3 extends over 13 amino acids. V lost 0 bases, J lost 6 bases, and 8 bases lay in between. The DNA for the CDR3 is TGTGCCTGGAGTGTGGGGACTTATGAAAAACTGTTTTTT. It is translated as CAWSVGTYEKLFF.

The J gene is TRBJ2-1, the V gene TRBV16; 10 positions match TRBD2. The J segment lost 2 bases and the V segment lost 1 base, leaving 8 bases of the junction unmatched. From germline, CDR1 is KGHSY and CDR2 FQNENV. CDR3 size: 18 residues. The CDR3 loop reads CASSQLGTSGNAYNEQFF. CDR3 nucleotides: TGTGCCAGCAGCCAATTGGGCACTAGCGGGAACGCCTACAATGAGCAGTTCTTC.

The V call is TRBV5-4, the J call TRBJ2-7, with TRBD2 identical over 8 bases. CDR1 is SGHNT, CDR2 YYREEE, per germline (reference sequence). The V segment lost 1 base and the J segment 7 bases; nucleotides outside the gene matches: 16. This CDR3 comprises 17 residues. In DNA, the CDR3 is TGTGCCAGCAGCTTGCGAGCGGGGCCCAGCTTAGCGGGGGAGCAGTACTTC. It specifies CASSLRAGPSLAGEQYF.

The chain joins TRBV30 to TRBJ1-2; D not certain. The CDR3 contains 13 residues. From germline, CDR1 is GTSNPN and CDR2 SVGIG (reference sequence). Trimming took 0 bases from V and 8 from J, leaving 13 bases between them. The CDR3 is CAWSVKRVEGYTF. The CDR3 DNA follows: TGTGCCTGGAGTGTCAAGAGGGTGGAGGGCTACACCTTC.

The rearrangement links TRBV3-1 (or the pseudogene TRBV3-2) to TRBJ2-7; D is undetermined. Looked up from germline, CDR1 is LGHDT and CDR2 is YNNKEL (reference sequence). This CDR3 is built from 13 residues. V was pared by 0 bases and J by 4 bases, with 7 bases between. The CDR3 sequence is CASSQDPVYEQYF. CDR3 nucleotides: TGTGCCAGCAGCCAAGATCCAGTTTACGAGCAGTACTTC.